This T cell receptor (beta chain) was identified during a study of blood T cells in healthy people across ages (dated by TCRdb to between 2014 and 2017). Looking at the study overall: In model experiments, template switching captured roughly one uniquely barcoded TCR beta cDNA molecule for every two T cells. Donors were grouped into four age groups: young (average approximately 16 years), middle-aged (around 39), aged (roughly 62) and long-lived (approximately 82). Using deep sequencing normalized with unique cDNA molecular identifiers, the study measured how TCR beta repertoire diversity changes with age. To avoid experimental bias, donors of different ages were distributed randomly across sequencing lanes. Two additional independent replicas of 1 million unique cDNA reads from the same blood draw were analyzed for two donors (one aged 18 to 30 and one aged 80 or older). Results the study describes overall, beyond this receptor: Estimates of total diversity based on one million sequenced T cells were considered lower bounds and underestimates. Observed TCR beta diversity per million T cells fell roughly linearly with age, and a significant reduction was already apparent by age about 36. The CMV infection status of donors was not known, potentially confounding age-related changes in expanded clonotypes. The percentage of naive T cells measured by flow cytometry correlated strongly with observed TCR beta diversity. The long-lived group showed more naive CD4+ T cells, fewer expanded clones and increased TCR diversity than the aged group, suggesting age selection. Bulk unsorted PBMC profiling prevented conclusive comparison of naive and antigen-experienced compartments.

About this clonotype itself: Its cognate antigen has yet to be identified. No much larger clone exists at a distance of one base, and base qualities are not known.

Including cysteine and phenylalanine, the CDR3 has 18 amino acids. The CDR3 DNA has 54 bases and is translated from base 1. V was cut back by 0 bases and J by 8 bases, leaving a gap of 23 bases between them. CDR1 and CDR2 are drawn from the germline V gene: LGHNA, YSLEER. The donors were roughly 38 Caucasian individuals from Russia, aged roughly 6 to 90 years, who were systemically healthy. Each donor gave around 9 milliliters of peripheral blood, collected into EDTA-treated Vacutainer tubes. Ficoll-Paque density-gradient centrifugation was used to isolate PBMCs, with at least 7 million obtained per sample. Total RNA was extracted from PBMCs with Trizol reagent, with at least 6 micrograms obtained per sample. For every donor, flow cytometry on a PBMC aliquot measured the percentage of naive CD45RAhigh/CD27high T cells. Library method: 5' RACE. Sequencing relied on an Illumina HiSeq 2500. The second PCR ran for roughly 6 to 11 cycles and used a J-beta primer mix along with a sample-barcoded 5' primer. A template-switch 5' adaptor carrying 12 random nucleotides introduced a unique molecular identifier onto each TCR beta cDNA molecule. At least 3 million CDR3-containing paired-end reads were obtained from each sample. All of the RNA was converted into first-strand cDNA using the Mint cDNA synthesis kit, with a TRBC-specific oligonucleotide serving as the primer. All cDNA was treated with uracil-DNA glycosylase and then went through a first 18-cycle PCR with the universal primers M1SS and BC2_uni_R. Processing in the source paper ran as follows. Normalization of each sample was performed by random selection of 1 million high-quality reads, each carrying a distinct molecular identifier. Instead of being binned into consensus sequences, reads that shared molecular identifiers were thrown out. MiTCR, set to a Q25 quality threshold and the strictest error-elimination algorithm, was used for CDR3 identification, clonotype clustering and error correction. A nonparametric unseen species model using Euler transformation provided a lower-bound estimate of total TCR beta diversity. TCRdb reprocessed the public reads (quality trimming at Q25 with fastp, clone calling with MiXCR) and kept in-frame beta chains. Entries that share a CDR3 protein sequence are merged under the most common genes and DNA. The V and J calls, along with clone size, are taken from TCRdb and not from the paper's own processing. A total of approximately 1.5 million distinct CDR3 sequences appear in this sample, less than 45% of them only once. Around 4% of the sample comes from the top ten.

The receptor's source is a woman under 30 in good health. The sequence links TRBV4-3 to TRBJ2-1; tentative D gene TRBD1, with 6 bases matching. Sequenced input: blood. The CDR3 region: CASSQDRAGVPFTHEQFF. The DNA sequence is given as TGCGCCAGCAGCCAAGATAGGGCAGGGGTCCCTTTTACACATGAGCAGTTCTTC.